Presented here are 3 T cell receptor beta chains from one specimen sequenced in a study of T-cell memory formation after mild COVID-19. TCRdb used MiXCR to reprocess the 5' RACE reads, holding one entry per CDR3 protein. Found here are about 160,000 distinct CDR3 sequences, 25% to 40% of them singletons; the top ten hold 12%. Sequencing used PBMCs or a T cell subset sorted from them (not recorded which). The receptor set was obtained from an adult woman who had mild COVID-19 (a few samples of this study predate the infection). Cell type and time point are not known.

This chain links TRBV29-1 with TRBJ2-1; D possibly corresponds to TRBD2 (6 bases). Trimming left V 5 bases short and J 5 bases short, with 16 bases between. The CDR3 loop spans 14 amino acids. CDR1 is SQVTM and CDR2 is ANQGSEA in the germline V gene. CDR3 bases: TGCAGCGTTTCGGACCGGGACTTCCACAATGAGCAGTTCTTC. It yields the protein CSVSDRDFHNEQFF.

Here the CDR3 DNA reads TGTGCCAGCAGCTTGGCCCCAGCGGGGACAGATACGCAGTATTTT. Translating gives CASSLAPAGTDTQYF. This chain links TRBV5-5 with TRBJ2-3, with 7 nucleotides matching TRBD2. The germline V gene has CDR1 SGHKS and CDR2 YYEKEE (reference sequence). The CDR3 runs 15 residues. V shed 0 bases, J shed 3 bases, and the junction held 4 bases outside the gene matches.

This clonotype was seen a handful of times. The rearrangement joins TRBV2 to TRBJ2-1, with 9 bases identical to TRBD2. V lost 6 bases to trimming and J lost 12 bases; unmatched junction nucleotides: 9. This CDR3 has 13 amino acids. Germline loops: CDR1 SNHLY, CDR2 FYNNEI. The CDR3 spells CASRGLAAVGQFF. The CDR3 DNA reads as TGTGCCAGCAGGGGACTAGCCGCCGTAGGGCAGTTCTTC.